A single sample gave rise to the 18 T cell receptor beta chains below, sequenced in a study of blood T cells in healthy people across ages. Combining a sample-barcoded 5' primer with a J-beta primer mix, a second PCR ran for roughly 7 to 11 cycles. From the 5' RACE reads, TCRdb called clonotypes with MiXCR, one entry per CDR3 protein. Of some 1 million distinct CDR3 sequences in the sample, more than 35% were seen once. Sequenced sample: blood. These receptors all come from a woman aged 55-69 years in good health.

The rearrangement uses TRBV3-1 and TRBJ1-1; D ambiguous. This CDR3 comprises 14 residues. Trimming removed 3 bases from V and 3 bases from J, with 11 bases in between. Germline loops: CDR1 LGHDT, CDR2 YNNKEL (reference sequence). This chain's CDR3 is CASSHPGSYTEAFF. As DNA, the CDR3 is TGTGCCAGCAGCCACCCCGGGAGTTACACTGAAGCTTTCTTT. The entire variable domain, with the rest obtained from reference TRBV3-1 and TRBJ1-1, is as follows: DTAVSQTPKYLVTQMGNDKSIKCEQNLGHDTMYWYKQDSKKFLKIMFSYNNKELIINETVPNRFSPKSPDKAHLNLHINSLELGDSAVYFCASSHPGSYTEAFFGQGTRLTVV.

This clonotype has only a few counts. The CDR3 sequence: CASSQVETGPKNIQYF. For the CDR3, the DNA is TGCGCCAGCAGCCAAGTAGAGACAGGGCCCAAAAACATTCAGTACTTC. The chain combines TRBV4-1 with TRBJ2-4, with TRBD1 identical over 7 bases. Trimming removed 1 base from V and 2 bases from J; junction bases left unmatched: 5. The CDR3 loop spans 16 amino acids. Germline-derived CDR1 and CDR2 are MGHRA and YSYEKL.

This clonotype has only a few counts. The chain joins TRBV27 to TRBJ2-7; TRBD1 matches 7 bases. V was clipped by 5 bases and J by 3 bases; unmatched bases: 7. The CDR3 sequence is 14 residues long. Germline assignment: CDR1 MNHEY and CDR2 SMNVEV (reference sequence). The CDR3, as DNA: TGTGCCAGCAGTCTACAGGGGATTAGCTACGAGCAGTACTTC. As protein: CASSLQGISYEQYF.

The chain combines TRBV30 with TRBJ1-5, with 10 bases identical to TRBD1. V shed 2 bases and J 4 bases; nucleotides not matched to a gene: 5. The germline V gene encodes CDR1 GTSNPN and CDR2 SVGIG (reference sequence). The length of the CDR3 is 15 residues. Written as DNA, the CDR3 is TGTGCCTGGAGTCCTGGACAGGGGGGAAATCAGCCCCAGCATTTT. Translation: CAWSPGQGGNQPQHF. Combining the CDR3 with reference TRBV30 and TRBJ1-5 gives the whole variable domain SQTIHQWPATLVQPVGSPLSLECTVEGTSNPNLYWYRQAAGRGLQLLFYSVGIGQISSEVPQNLSASRPQDRQFILSSKKLLLSDSGFYLCAWSPGQGGNQPQHFGDGTRLSIL.

This clonotype was counted a few times. This chain uses TRBV3-1 with TRBJ2-3; TRBD2 aligns across 10 bases. The CDR3 spans 14 residues. The germline CDR1 and CDR2 sequences are LGHDT and YNNKEL (reference sequence). V was clipped by 3 bases and J by 11 bases; unmatched bases: 8. Here the CDR3 DNA reads TGTGCCAGCAGCCAGGATCCGGGACTAGCGAAGCAGTATTTT. Protein: CASSQDPGLAKQYF.

V gene TRBV7-9 combines with J gene TRBJ2-4; perhaps D is TRBD1 or TRBD2 (6 bases each). Germline-derived CDR1 and CDR2 are SEHNR and FQNEAQ (reference sequence). Trimming cost V 5 bases and J 13 bases, with 18 bases left between them. The CDR3 runs to 13 residues. In nucleotides, the CDR3 is TGTGCCAGCAGCCGAACAGGGACGGGGGAGCAGTACTTC. Its protein is CASSRTGTGEQYF.

The chain is built from TRBV6-6 and TRBJ2-1; D perhaps matches TRBD1 (7 bases). Germline assignment: CDR1 MNHNY and CDR2 SVGAGI (reference sequence). The CDR3 spans 11 residues. V was cut by 4 bases and J by 13 bases, with 11 bases left in between. CDR3 protein: CASSSQGGQFF. The CDR3 coding sequence is TGTGCCAGCAGTTCCCAGGGGGGCCAGTTCTTC.

The chain has TRBV15 and TRBJ2-7; 10 nucleotides align to TRBD2. This CDR3 is built from 15 residues. Trimming at V came to 4 bases and at J to 0 bases, leaving 3 bases not matched to a gene. Germline V gene data show CDR1 as LNHNV and CDR2 as YYDKDF (reference sequence). CDR3 DNA: TGTGCCACCAGCAACCCTAGCGGGAGCTCCTACGAGCAGTACTTC. Translation gives CATSNPSGSSYEQYF.

The table lists this clonotype with a count of one. The CDR3 sequence is CASSPGGGVTEAFF. The CDR3 bases are TGTGCCAGCTCACCAGGGGGTGGTGTAACTGAAGCTTTCTTT. The chain carries TRBV18 and TRBJ1-1, with D tentatively TRBD1 (5 bases). Germline V gene data show CDR1 as KGHSH and CDR2 as LQKENI. This CDR3 has 14 residues. The V end lost 2 bases, the J end lost 5 bases, and 12 bases lay between the germline ends.

The rearrangement uses TRBV5-1 and TRBJ2-3, with D unclear. The V end was cut by 1 base, the J end by 2 bases, with 8 bases between. Germline assignment: CDR1 SGHRS and CDR2 YFSETQ. The CDR3 loop spans 14 amino acids. CDR3 sequence: CASSLNSYTDTQYF. The CDR3 nucleotides read TGCGCCAGCAGCTTGAACAGCTACACAGATACGCAGTATTTT.

This clonotype was observed many times. The gene calls are TRBV29-1 and TRBJ2-7; no clear D gene. With 7 bases removed from V and 4 bases from J, the gap between germline ends came to 11 bases. Per germline, CDR1 SQVTM and CDR2 ANQGSEA. The CDR3 has 11 amino acids. CDR3 bases: TGCAGCGGCACAGACCTATACGAGCAGTACTTC. It encodes CSGTDLYEQYF.

This clonotype has more than one count but fewer than ten. The chain recombines TRBV6-6 with TRBJ1-2; 9 nucleotides line up with TRBD1. Unmatched junction bases numbered 4, after V lost 5 bases and J lost 0 bases. The CDR3 runs 15 residues. The germline V gene has CDR1 MNHNY and CDR2 SVGAGI (reference sequence). The CDR3 DNA reads as TGTGCCAGCAGTCGGGACAGGGTCGCTAACTATGGCTACACCTTC. Protein sequence: CASSRDRVANYGYTF.

This clonotype was found many times. J is TRBJ1-1 and V is TRBV3-1; 7 bases match TRBD1. After removal of 6 bases from V and 1 base from J, the junction contained 8 bases not matched to a gene. CDR3 length: 15 amino acids. Germline assignment: CDR1 LGHDT and CDR2 YNNKEL (reference sequence). CDR3 nucleotide sequence: TGTGCCAGCAGACACGGACAGGCGCCGAACACTGAAGCTTTCTTT. Amino acid sequence: CASRHGQAPNTEAFF.

V and J are TRBV27 and TRBJ2-7; D remains ambiguous. V was clipped by 4 bases and J by 5 bases, with 9 bases between them. Germline CDR1 MNHEY, CDR2 SMNVEV (reference sequence). This CDR3 comprises 12 residues. CDR3 DNA: TGTGCCAGCAGTTCGCGGAAAGACGAGCAGTACTTC. Protein sequence: CASSSRKDEQYF.

V usage is TRBV10-3 and J usage is TRBJ2-5; 12 nucleotides match TRBD2. J was trimmed by 1 base and V by 5 bases; bases with no gene match: 2. Germline CDR1 ENHRY, CDR2 SYGVKD. This CDR3 is built from 15 residues. The CDR3, as DNA: TGTGCCATCAGTCTAGCGGGAGGGCCCCAAGAGACCCAGTACTTC. Translated: CAISLAGGPQETQYF.

This rearrangement joins TRBV4-1 to TRBJ2-1, with D uncertain. V lost 1 base, J lost 10 bases, and 5 bases lay in between. Germline V CDR1 and CDR2: MGHRA, YSYEKL. The CDR3 has 11 residues. The CDR3 DNA sequence: TGCGCCAGCAGCCAAGTTGAAGAGCAGTTCTTC. Residues: CASSQVEEQFF.

The chain carries TRBV2 and TRBJ2-2; 8 bases are shared with TRBD2. Trimming cost V 1 base and J 1 base; bases outside gene matches: 8. In germline, CDR1 is SNHLY, CDR2 FYNNEI. The CDR3 runs 18 residues. The DNA for the CDR3 is TGTGCCAGCAGTGAAGGGGGGACTAGTCGTCGGAACACCGGGGAGCTGTTTTTT. It codes for CASSEGGTSRRNTGELFF.

The rearrangement links TRBV5-1 to TRBJ2-1, with 10 bases matching TRBD2. The CDR3 is made up of 17 amino acids. V trimming: 1 base; J trimming: 5 bases; junction bases outside the gene matches: 9. Germline assignment: CDR1 SGHRS and CDR2 YFSETQ. The CDR3 sequence: CASSLKVAGGLNNEQFF. The CDR3 DNA follows: TGCGCCAGCAGCTTGAAAGTAGCGGGAGGTCTTAACAATGAGCAGTTCTTC.